This TCR beta chain was profiled in a study of CD8+ T cells in alopecia areata. Extracted RNA was reverse transcribed, and the resulting cDNA served as sequencing template. Here immunoSEQ multiplex PCR was the method, and the copy in TCRdb shows in-frame clones only, minus some. The top ten hold roughly 1.3% of the sample, which has roughly 190,000 clones, approximately 67% seen once. Concerning this clone itself: The sample has other DNA sequences that encode this CDR3 too.

The CDR3 length is 15 residues. V shed 1 base and J shed 4 bases, with 12 bases lying between them. CDR1 SGHDT and CDR2 YYEEEE come from the germline V gene. Treatment specified: oral pan-JAK inhibitor, 5-10 mg twice daily. Source: CD4+ T cells sorted from blood, taken at approximately week 50, from a patient treated with tofacitinib. This chain links TRBV5-6 with TRBJ1-5, with D unresolved. The sequence was collected from a human donor with alopecia areata. The DNA for the CDR3 is TGTGCCAGCAGCTTGAAAGGGTTTGGGAATCAGCCCCAGCATTTT. Translation gives CASSLKGFGNQPQHF.